This TCR beta chain came from a study of T-cell reconstitution after alpha-beta-depleted transplantation in children. Researchers prepared the TCRbeta library using unique molecular identifiers, the study reports. MiXCR, run by TCRdb on the PCR reads, gives a single entry per CDR3 protein. The sample has fewer than 700,000 distinct CDR3 sequences, roughly 13% seen once; the top ten hold about 2.2%. Per the germline V gene, CDR1 is DFQATT and CDR2 is SNEGSKA (reference sequence). The CDR3 runs 15 residues. V lost 4 bases, J lost 0 bases, and 14 bases lay in between. Sequences were derived from PBMCs, mostly from graft donor cells, sampled 360 days after TCRalphabeta/CD19-depleted stem cell transplant. This chain uses TRBV20-1 with TRBJ2-3; D gene unclear. The sequence was obtained from a male patient aged 10 to 17 who had a stem cell transplant for acute myeloid leukemia, so the T cells may come from the graft donor. CDR3 coding DNA: TGCAGTGCTAAAGTGGGGATATTTAGCACAGATACGCAGTATTTT. It is translated as CSAKVGIFSTDTQYF.